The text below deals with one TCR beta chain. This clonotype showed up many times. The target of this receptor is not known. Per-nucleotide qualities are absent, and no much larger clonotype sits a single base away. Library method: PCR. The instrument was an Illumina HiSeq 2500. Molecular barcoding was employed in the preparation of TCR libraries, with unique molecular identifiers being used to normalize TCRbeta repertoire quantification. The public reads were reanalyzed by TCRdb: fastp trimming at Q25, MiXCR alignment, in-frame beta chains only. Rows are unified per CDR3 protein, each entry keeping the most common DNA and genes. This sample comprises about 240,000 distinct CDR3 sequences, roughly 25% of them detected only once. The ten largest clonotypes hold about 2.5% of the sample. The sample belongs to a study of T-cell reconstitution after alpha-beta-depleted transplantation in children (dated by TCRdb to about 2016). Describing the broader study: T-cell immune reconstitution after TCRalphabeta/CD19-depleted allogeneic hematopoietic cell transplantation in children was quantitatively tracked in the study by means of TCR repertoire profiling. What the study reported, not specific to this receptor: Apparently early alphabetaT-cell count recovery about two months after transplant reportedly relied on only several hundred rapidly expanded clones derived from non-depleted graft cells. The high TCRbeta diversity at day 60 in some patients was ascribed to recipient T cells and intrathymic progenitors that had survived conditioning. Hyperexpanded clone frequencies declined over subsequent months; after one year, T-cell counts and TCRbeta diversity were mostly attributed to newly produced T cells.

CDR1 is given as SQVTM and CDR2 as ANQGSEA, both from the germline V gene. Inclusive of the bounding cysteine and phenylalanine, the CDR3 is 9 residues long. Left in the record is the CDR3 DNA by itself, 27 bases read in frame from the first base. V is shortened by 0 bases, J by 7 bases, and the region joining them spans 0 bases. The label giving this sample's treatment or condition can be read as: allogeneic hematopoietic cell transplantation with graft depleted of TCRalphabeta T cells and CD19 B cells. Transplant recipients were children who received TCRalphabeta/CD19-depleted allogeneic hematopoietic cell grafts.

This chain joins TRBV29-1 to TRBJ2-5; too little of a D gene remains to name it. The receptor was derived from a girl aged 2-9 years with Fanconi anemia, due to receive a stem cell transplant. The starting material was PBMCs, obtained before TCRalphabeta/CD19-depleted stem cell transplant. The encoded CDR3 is CSVEETQYF. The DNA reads TGCAGCGTTGAAGAGACCCAGTACTTC.